This T cell receptor beta chain comes out of a study of cytomegalovirus exposure and HLA in healthy donors. Trimming left V 4 bases short and J 3 bases short, with 9 bases between. Germline CDR1 reads SGHRS; CDR2 reads YFSETQ. The CDR3 has 13 amino acids. This PCR relied on a set of 60 Vbeta primers and 13 Jbeta primers. The method was immunoSEQ multiplex PCR; TCRdb's version includes in-frame clones alone and lacks a portion of them. The data show 200,000 to 250,000 clones, approximately 90% seen once. Sequencing used PBMCs. This TCR was sampled from a woman aged 18-29 years in good health and CMV-seronegative. V usage is TRBV5-1 and J usage is TRBJ2-3; D may be TRBD2 (6 bases). CDR3 in amino acids: CASSRLETDTQYF. CDR3 DNA: TGCGCCAGCAGCAGACTAGAGACAGATACGCAGTATTTT.